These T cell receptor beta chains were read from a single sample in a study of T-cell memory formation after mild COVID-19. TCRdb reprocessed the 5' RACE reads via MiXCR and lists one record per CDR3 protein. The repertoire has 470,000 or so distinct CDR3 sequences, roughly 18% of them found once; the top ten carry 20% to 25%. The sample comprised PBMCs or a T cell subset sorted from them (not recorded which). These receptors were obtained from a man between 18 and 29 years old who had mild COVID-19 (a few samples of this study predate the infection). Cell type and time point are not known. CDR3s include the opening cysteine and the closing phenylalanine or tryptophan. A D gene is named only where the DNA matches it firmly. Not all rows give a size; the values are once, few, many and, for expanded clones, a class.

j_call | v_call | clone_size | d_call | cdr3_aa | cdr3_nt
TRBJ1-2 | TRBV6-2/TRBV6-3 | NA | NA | CASSPDGDPYGYTF | TGTGCCAGCAGCCCAGACGGAGACCCTTATGGCTACACCTTC
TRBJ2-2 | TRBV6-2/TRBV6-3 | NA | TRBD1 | CASSYSIRDRGFRELFF | TGTGCCAGCAGTTACTCGATCCGGGACAGGGGATTTAGGGAGCTGTTTTTT
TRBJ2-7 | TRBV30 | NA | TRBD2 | CASTAGAYEQYF | TGTGCCTCGACAGCGGGGGCCTACGAGCAGTACTTC
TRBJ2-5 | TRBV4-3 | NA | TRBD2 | CASSQSGDQETQYF | TGCGCCAGCAGTCAGAGCGGGGATCAAGAGACCCAGTACTTC
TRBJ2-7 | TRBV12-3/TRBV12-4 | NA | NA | CASRLQLGRGEQYF | TGTGCCAGCCGCCTCCAGTTGGGGCGAGGCGAGCAGTACTTC
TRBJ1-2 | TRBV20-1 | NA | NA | CSKLGVIMDYTF | TGCAGTAAATTGGGGGTAATCATGGACTACACCTTC
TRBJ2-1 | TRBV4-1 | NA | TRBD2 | CASSQATSGGKEQFF | TGCGCCAGCAGCCAAGCTACTAGCGGGGGGAAGGAGCAGTTCTTC
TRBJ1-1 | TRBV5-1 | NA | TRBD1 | CASSTQGVNTEAFF | TGCGCCAGCAGCACCCAGGGGGTGAACACTGAAGCTTTCTTT
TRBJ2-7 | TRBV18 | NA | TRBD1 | CASSRGQGVYEQYF | TGTGCCAGCTCGCGTGGACAGGGAGTCTACGAGCAGTACTTC
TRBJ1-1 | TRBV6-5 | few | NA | CASGLSPTEAFF | TGTGCCAGCGGATTATCTCCCACTGAAGCTTTCTTT
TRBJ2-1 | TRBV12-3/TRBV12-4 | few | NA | CASSQGRSRNEQFF | TGTGCCAGCAGCCAGGGACGGTCTCGGAATGAGCAGTTCTTC
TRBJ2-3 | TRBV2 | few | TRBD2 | CASSEAGGLDTQYF | TGTGCCAGCAGTGAGGCGGGGGGGCTGGATACGCAGTATTTT
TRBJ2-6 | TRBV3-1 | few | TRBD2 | CASSQGLAGLSGANVLTF | TGTGCCAGCAGCCAAGGACTAGCGGGGCTCTCTGGGGCCAACGTCCTGACTTTC
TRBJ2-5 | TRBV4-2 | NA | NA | CASSPLRASQETQYF | TGTGCCAGCAGCCCACTGAGAGCGAGCCAAGAGACCCAGTACTTC
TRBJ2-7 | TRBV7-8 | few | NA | CASSLVGALNYEQYF | TGTGCCAGCAGCTTAGTCGGGGCTCTCAACTACGAGCAGTACTTC
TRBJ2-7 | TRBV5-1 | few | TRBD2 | CASSFQLNSGGAPFEQYF | TGCGCCAGCAGCTTCCAGCTGAATAGCGGGGGAGCCCCGTTCGAGCAGTACTTC
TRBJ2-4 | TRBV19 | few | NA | CASSINRVNIQYF | TGTGCCAGTAGTATAAACAGGGTCAACATTCAGTACTTC
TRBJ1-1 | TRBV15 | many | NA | CATSSNIGGTEAFF | TGTGCCACCAGCAGTAACATAGGGGGCACTGAAGCTTTCTTT
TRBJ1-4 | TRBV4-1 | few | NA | CASSPGPADEKLFF | TGCGCCAGCAGCCCCGGACCGGCGGATGAAAAACTGTTTTTT
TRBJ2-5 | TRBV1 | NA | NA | CTSSQGGDETQYF | TGCACCAGCAGCCAAGGAGGAGACGAGACCCAGTACTTC
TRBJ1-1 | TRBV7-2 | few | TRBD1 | CASSFLGQGAQAFF | TGTGCCAGCAGCTTTCTTGGACAGGGGGCTCAAGCTTTCTTT
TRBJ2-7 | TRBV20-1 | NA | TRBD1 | CSAPTPTGPNEQYF | TGCAGTGCGCCTACGCCGACAGGGCCGAACGAGCAGTACTTC
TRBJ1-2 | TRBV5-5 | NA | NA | CASREGGTVNYGYTF | TGTGCCAGCAGGGAAGGGGGGACCGTAAACTATGGCTACACCTTC
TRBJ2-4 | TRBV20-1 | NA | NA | CSALRWGAVAKNIQYF | TGCAGTGCTCTGAGGTGGGGGGCTGTGGCCAAAAACATTCAGTACTTC
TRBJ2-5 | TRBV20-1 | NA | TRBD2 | CSAIGTSGGLGETQYF | TGCAGTGCAATTGGGACTAGCGGGGGCCTTGGGGAGACCCAGTACTTC
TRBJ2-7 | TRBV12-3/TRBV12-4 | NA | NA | CASSLRLNSYEQYF | TGTGCCAGCAGTTTACGGCTGAACTCCTACGAGCAGTACTTC
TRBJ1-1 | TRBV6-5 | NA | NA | CASRRLDSSDLAFF | TGTGCCAGCCGACGATTGGACAGTTCTGATCTGGCTTTCTTT
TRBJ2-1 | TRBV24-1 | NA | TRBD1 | CATSDMTGEPYNEQFF | TGTGCCACCAGTGATATGACAGGGGAGCCCTACAATGAGCAGTTCTTC
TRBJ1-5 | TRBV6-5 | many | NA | CASALSGGSEQPQHF | TGTGCCAGCGCCCTTAGCGGGGGGAGTGAACAGCCCCAGCATTTT
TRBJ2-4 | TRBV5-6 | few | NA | CASSFSGSKNIQYF | TGTGCCAGCAGCTTCTCCGGTTCCAAAAACATTCAGTACTTC
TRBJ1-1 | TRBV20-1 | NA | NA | CSARVSMNTEAFF | TGCAGTGCTAGGGTCAGTATGAACACTGAAGCTTTCTTT
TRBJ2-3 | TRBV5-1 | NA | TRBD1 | CASSLATGSTDTQYF | TGCGCCAGCAGCTTGGCGACAGGGAGCACAGATACGCAGTATTTT
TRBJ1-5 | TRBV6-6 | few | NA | CASRLGRQGEPQHF | TGTGCCAGCAGATTGGGACGTCAAGGTGAGCCCCAGCATTTT
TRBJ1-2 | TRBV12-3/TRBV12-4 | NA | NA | CASSYRGESYGYTF | TGTGCCAGCAGTTATCGGGGAGAAAGTTATGGCTACACCTTC
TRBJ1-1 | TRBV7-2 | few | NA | CASSFGLTSEAFF | TGTGCCAGCAGCTTTGGACTGACCTCTGAAGCTTTCTTT
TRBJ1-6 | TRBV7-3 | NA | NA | CASRASDGLRSPLHF | TGTGCCAGCAGGGCCTCCGACGGTCTTAGGTCACCCCTCCACTTT
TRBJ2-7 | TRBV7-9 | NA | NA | CASSLGVGLYEQYF | TGTGCCAGCAGCTTAGGAGTGGGGCTCTACGAGCAGTACTTC
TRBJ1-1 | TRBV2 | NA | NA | CASSTTFF | TGTGCCAGCTCTACCACTTTCTTT
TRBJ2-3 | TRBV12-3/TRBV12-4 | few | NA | CASSPSHTQYF | TGTGCCAGCAGCCCCTCGCATACGCAGTATTTT
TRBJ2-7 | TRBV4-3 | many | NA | CASSQGISGAYEQYF | TGCGCCAGCAGCCAAGGAATAAGCGGAGCTTACGAGCAGTACTTC
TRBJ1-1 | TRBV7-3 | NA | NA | CASRWDPSKEAFF | TGTGCCAGCAGATGGGACCCCTCAAAGGAAGCTTTCTTT
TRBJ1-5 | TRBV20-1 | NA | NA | CSASALNSNQPQHF | TGCAGTGCTAGTGCGCTCAATAGCAATCAGCCCCAGCATTTT
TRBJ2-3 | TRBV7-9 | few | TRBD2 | CASSPRSAGGTDTQYF | TGTGCCAGCAGCCCAAGGTCAGCGGGGGGCACAGATACGCAGTATTTT
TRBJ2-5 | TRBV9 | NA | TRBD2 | CASSVGGVGSGGQETQYF | TGTGCCAGCAGCGTAGGAGGGGTAGGTAGCGGGGGCCAAGAGACCCAGTACTTC
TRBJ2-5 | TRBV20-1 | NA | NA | CSGGNKETQYF | TGCAGTGGGGGGAATAAGGAGACCCAGTACTTC
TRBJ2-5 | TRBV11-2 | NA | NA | CASSTSWDPPRETQYF | TGTGCCAGCAGCACTAGTTGGGACCCACCACGGGAGACCCAGTACTTC
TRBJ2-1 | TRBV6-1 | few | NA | CASTRDSVINEQFF | TGTGCCAGCACCCGGGACTCTGTCATCAATGAGCAGTTCTTC
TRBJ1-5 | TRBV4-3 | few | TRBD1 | CASSQRTGSNQPQHF | TGCGCCAGCAGCCAGCGGACAGGTAGCAATCAGCCCCAGCATTTT
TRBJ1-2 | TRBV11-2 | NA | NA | CATVTGTYGYTF | TGTGCCACCGTAACCGGGACCTATGGCTACACCTTC
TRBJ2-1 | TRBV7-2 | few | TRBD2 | CASSFKAGGYNEQFF | TGTGCCAGCAGCTTTAAAGCGGGGGGGTACAATGAGCAGTTCTTC
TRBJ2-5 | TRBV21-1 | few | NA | CASSKHSGGSQETQYF | TGTGCCAGCAGCAAACATAGCGGGGGGTCCCAAGAGACCCAGTACTTC
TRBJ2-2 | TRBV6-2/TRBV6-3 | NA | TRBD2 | CASSSLRRGGVGTGELFF | TGTGCCAGCAGCTCCCTTCGGCGGGGGGGCGTGGGCACCGGGGAGCTGTTTTTT
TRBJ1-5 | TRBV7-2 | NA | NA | CASSSLLQGSKQPQHF | TGTGCCAGCAGCTCACTCTTACAGGGAAGCAAACAGCCCCAGCATTTT
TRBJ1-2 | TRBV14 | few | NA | CASSQDRQGKVGYTF | TGTGCCAGCAGCCAAGATCGGCAGGGAAAAGTTGGCTACACCTTC
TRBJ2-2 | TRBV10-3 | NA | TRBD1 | CATSSGTGDFAGELFF | TGTGCCACCAGTTCCGGGACAGGGGACTTCGCCGGGGAGCTGTTTTTT
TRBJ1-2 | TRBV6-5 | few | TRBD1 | CASSYRGQGTYGYTF | TGTGCCAGCAGTTACAGGGGACAGGGGACCTATGGCTACACCTTC
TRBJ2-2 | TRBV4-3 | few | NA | CASSQATGGPGELFF | TGCGCCAGCAGCCAAGCGACGGGGGGCCCCGGGGAGCTGTTTTTT
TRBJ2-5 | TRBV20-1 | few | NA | CSAPSPSMTGEYF | TGCAGTGCTCCTTCCCCCTCCATGACAGGAGAGTACTTC